This passage covers 5 T cell receptor beta chains from one sample sequenced in a study of blood T cell repertoires in COVID-19. Produced via immunoSEQ multiplex PCR; TCRdb's table is partial and in-frame only. The sample includes about 50,000 clones, about 82% seen only once; the top ten take roughly 2.1%. What was sequenced was peripheral blood. The receptors derive from a woman aged 60 to 75 with acute or convalescent COVID-19.

The chain carries TRBV14 and TRBJ2-3, with D maybe TRBD2 (5 bases). The CDR3 is made up of 13 amino acids. Looked up from germline, CDR1 is SGHDN and CDR2 is FVKESK. The V and J ends lost 1 base and 10 bases respectively, with 12 bases between them. The CDR3 is CASSQGTLFAQYF. DNA of the CDR3: TGTGCCAGCAGCCAAGGGACTTTATTCGCGCAGTATTTT. Full variable domain (rest looked up from reference TRBV14 and TRBJ2-3): EAGVTQFPSHSVIEKGQTVTLRCDPISGHDNLYWYRRVMGKEIKFLLHFVKESKQDESGMPNNRFLAERTGGTYSTLKVQPAELEDSGVYFCASSQGTLFAQYFGPGTRLTVL.

The V call is TRBV27, the J call TRBJ2-1; 13 positions agree with TRBD2. Trimming removed 2 bases from V and 15 bases from J; junction bases left unmatched: 4. This CDR3 contains 13 residues. The V gene's germline CDR1 is MNHEY and CDR2 SMNVEV (reference sequence). CDR3 sequence (DNA): TGTGCCAGCAGTTTAACTAGCGGGGGGGAACGGTTCTTC. Translation: CASSLTSGGERFF.

This clone appeared once. The chain uses TRBV7-2 and TRBJ2-4, with 14 nucleotides matching TRBD2. Germline trimming cut 3 bases from V and 5 bases from J; bases unmatched to any gene: 6. The CDR3 has 17 amino acids. Germline V gene lookup returns CDR1 SGHTA and CDR2 FQGNSA. The CDR3 sequence: CASSLRLAGGLQNIQYF. The CDR3, as DNA: TGTGCCAGCAGCTTGAGACTAGCGGGGGGGCTGCAAAACATTCAGTACTTC.

The chain joins TRBV30 to TRBJ1-2; 7 bases align to TRBD1. The germline V gene has CDR1 GTSNPN and CDR2 SVGIG (reference sequence). V trimming: 2 bases; J trimming: 5 bases; junction bases outside the gene matches: 2. The CDR3 length is 12 residues. CDR3 sequence: CAWSTTGYGYTF. In DNA, the CDR3 is TGTGCCTGGAGTACGACAGGGTATGGCTACACCTTC.

V usage is TRBV15 and J usage is TRBJ2-1, with unresolved D. Germline assignment: CDR1 LNHNV and CDR2 YYDKDF (reference sequence). This CDR3 is built from 13 residues. V lost 0 bases to trimming and J lost 8 bases, with 8 bases between them. This chain's CDR3 is CATSRDRVHEQFF. CDR3 DNA: TGTGCCACCAGCAGAGATCGTGTCCATGAGCAGTTCTTC.